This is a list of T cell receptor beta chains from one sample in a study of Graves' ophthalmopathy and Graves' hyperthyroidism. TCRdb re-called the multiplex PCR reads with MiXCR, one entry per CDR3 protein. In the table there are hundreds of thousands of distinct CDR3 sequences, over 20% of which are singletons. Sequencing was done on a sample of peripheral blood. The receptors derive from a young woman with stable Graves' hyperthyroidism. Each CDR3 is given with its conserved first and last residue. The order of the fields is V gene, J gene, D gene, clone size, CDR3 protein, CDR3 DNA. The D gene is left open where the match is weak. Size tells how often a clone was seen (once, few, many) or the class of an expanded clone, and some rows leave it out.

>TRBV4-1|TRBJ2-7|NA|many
CASSQGQITSSYEQYF
TGCGCCAGCAGCCAAGGGCAGATCACCAGCTCCTACGAGCAGTACTTC
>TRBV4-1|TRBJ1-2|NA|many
CASGSLMQAPRYGYTF
TGCGCCAGCGGATCTCTCATGCAGGCTCCCCGCTATGGCTACACCTTC
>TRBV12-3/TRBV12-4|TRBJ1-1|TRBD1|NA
CASRNLGQANTEAFF
TGTGCCAGCAGAAACCTGGGACAGGCGAACACTGAAGCTTTCTTT
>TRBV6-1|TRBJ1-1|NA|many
CASSEAPGTVNTEAFF
TGTGCCAGCAGTGAAGCCCCCGGGACGGTGAACACTGAAGCTTTCTTT
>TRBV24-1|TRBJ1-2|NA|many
CATSDWAGKGSYTF
TGTGCCACCAGTGATTGGGCAGGGAAGGGGAGCTACACCTTC
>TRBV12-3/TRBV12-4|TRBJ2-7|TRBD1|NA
CASSPGQGRDEQYF
TGTGCCAGCAGTCCCGGACAGGGTAGAGACGAGCAGTACTTC
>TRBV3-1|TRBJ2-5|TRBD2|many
CASSQDRWGSGTAPETQYF
TGTGCCAGCAGCCAAGATAGATGGGGTAGCGGGACCGCCCCAGAGACCCAGTACTTC
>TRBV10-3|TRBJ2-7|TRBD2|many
CAIRGLAGGSYEQYF
TGTGCCATCAGAGGACTAGCGGGAGGGTCGTACGAGCAGTACTTC
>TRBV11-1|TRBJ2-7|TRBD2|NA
CASSERLAGGGSYEQYF
TGTGCCAGCAGCGAAAGACTAGCGGGAGGGGGGTCCTACGAGCAGTACTTC
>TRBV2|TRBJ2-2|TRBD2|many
CASQGLVSTGELFF
TGTGCCTCCCAGGGACTAGTGTCAACCGGGGAGCTGTTTTTT
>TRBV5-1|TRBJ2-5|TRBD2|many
CASSSGYTGTSGSPTPLTQYF
TGCGCCAGCAGCTCGGGGTATACCGGGACTAGCGGGAGCCCGACTCCCCTTACCCAGTACTTC
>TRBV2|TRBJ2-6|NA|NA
CASSEVSSGANVLTF
TGTGCCAGCAGTGAAGTAAGCTCTGGGGCCAACGTCCTGACTTTC
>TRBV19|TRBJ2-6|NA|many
CASNSDYGAGGANVLTF
TGTGCCAGTAATAGCGATTACGGGGCTGGTGGGGCCAACGTCCTGACTTTC
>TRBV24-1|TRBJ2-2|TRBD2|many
CATSDLREETGELFF
TGTGCCACCAGTGATTTGCGGGAGGAAACCGGGGAGCTGTTTTTT
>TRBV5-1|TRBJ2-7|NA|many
CASSPGPGRGEQYF
TGCGCCAGCAGCCCGGGACCCGGGCGGGGAGAGCAGTACTTC
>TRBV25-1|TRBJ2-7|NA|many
CASSPAGTGYEQYF
TGTGCCAGCAGTCCGGCAGGGACGGGCTACGAGCAGTACTTC
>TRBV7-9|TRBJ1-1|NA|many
CASSPDGGIDTEAFF
TGTGCCAGCAGCCCAGACGGGGGTATAGACACTGAAGCTTTCTTT
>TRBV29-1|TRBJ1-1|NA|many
CSVGLMNTEAFF
TGCAGCGTTGGCCTAATGAACACTGAAGCTTTCTTT
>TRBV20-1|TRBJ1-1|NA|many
CSARAPLWGEAFF
TGCAGTGCTAGAGCCCCCTTGTGGGGTGAAGCTTTCTTT
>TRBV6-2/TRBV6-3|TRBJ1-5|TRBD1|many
CASTPLGSIDRVENQPQHF
TGTGCCAGCACCCCCTTAGGTTCCATCGACAGGGTAGAAAATCAGCCCCAGCATTTT
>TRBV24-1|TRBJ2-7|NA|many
CATSDPDGSYEQYF
TGTGCCACCAGTGACCCAGACGGATCCTACGAGCAGTACTTC
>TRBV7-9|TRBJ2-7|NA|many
CASCRDNSYEQYF
TGTGCCAGCTGCCGGGACAATTCCTACGAGCAGTACTTC
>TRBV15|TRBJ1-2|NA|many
CATSPGRTYGYTF
TGTGCCACCAGCCCAGGCAGAACCTATGGCTACACCTTC
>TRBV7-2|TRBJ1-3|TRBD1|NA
CASSSQGVGNTIYF
TGTGCCAGCAGCTCACAGGGGGTTGGAAACACCATATATTTT